A single sample is the source of the 4 T cell receptor beta chains below, sequenced in a study of cytomegalovirus exposure and HLA in healthy donors. TCRdb's copy holds only in-frame clones and misses some; the assay was immunoSEQ multiplex PCR. The sample holds fewer than 300,000 clones, around 87% seen once. Sequenced: PBMCs. The receptors originated from a woman under 30 in good health and CMV-seronegative.

The chain is built from TRBV5-1 and TRBJ2-7; possibly TRBD1 for D (6 bases). This CDR3 comprises 15 residues. CDR1 is SGHRS, CDR2 YFSETQ, per germline. Trimming removed 0 bases at V and 5 bases at J, with 15 bases between. CDR3: CASSLVARGRNEQYF. In DNA, the CDR3 is TGCGCCAGCAGCTTGGTAGCCAGGGGAAGAAACGAGCAGTACTTC.

This chain joins TRBV5-4 and TRBJ1-1, with D perhaps TRBD1 (6 bases). Trimming took 4 bases from V and 9 from J, leaving 22 bases between them. Looked up from germline, CDR1 is SGHNT and CDR2 is YYREEE (reference sequence). The CDR3 length is 15 residues. The CDR3: CASSPPGTSEDKAFF. For the CDR3, the DNA is TGTGCCAGCAGCCCCCCGGGGACATCGGAAGACAAAGCTTTCTTT.

The chain combines TRBV28 with TRBJ2-7, with D unresolved. The germline gives CDR1 MDHEN, CDR2 SYDVKM. Trimming took 7 bases from V and 0 from J, leaving 13 bases between them. The CDR3 loop spans 14 amino acids. The CDR3 DNA is TGTGCCAGCACCCCCTGGGCAGCCTCCTACGAGCAGTACTTC. Its protein product is CASTPWAASYEQYF.

The chain carries TRBV28 and TRBJ2-5; 13 bases are shared with TRBD2. With 2 bases clipped from V and 5 bases from J, the junction kept 5 bases outside the gene matches. CDR1 and CDR2 (germline): MDHEN, SYDVKM. This CDR3 is 16 amino acids long. The CDR3 protein is CASSLPRTSGSETQYF. The DNA of the CDR3 is TGTGCCAGCAGTTTACCCCGGACTAGCGGGAGTGAGACCCAGTACTTC.